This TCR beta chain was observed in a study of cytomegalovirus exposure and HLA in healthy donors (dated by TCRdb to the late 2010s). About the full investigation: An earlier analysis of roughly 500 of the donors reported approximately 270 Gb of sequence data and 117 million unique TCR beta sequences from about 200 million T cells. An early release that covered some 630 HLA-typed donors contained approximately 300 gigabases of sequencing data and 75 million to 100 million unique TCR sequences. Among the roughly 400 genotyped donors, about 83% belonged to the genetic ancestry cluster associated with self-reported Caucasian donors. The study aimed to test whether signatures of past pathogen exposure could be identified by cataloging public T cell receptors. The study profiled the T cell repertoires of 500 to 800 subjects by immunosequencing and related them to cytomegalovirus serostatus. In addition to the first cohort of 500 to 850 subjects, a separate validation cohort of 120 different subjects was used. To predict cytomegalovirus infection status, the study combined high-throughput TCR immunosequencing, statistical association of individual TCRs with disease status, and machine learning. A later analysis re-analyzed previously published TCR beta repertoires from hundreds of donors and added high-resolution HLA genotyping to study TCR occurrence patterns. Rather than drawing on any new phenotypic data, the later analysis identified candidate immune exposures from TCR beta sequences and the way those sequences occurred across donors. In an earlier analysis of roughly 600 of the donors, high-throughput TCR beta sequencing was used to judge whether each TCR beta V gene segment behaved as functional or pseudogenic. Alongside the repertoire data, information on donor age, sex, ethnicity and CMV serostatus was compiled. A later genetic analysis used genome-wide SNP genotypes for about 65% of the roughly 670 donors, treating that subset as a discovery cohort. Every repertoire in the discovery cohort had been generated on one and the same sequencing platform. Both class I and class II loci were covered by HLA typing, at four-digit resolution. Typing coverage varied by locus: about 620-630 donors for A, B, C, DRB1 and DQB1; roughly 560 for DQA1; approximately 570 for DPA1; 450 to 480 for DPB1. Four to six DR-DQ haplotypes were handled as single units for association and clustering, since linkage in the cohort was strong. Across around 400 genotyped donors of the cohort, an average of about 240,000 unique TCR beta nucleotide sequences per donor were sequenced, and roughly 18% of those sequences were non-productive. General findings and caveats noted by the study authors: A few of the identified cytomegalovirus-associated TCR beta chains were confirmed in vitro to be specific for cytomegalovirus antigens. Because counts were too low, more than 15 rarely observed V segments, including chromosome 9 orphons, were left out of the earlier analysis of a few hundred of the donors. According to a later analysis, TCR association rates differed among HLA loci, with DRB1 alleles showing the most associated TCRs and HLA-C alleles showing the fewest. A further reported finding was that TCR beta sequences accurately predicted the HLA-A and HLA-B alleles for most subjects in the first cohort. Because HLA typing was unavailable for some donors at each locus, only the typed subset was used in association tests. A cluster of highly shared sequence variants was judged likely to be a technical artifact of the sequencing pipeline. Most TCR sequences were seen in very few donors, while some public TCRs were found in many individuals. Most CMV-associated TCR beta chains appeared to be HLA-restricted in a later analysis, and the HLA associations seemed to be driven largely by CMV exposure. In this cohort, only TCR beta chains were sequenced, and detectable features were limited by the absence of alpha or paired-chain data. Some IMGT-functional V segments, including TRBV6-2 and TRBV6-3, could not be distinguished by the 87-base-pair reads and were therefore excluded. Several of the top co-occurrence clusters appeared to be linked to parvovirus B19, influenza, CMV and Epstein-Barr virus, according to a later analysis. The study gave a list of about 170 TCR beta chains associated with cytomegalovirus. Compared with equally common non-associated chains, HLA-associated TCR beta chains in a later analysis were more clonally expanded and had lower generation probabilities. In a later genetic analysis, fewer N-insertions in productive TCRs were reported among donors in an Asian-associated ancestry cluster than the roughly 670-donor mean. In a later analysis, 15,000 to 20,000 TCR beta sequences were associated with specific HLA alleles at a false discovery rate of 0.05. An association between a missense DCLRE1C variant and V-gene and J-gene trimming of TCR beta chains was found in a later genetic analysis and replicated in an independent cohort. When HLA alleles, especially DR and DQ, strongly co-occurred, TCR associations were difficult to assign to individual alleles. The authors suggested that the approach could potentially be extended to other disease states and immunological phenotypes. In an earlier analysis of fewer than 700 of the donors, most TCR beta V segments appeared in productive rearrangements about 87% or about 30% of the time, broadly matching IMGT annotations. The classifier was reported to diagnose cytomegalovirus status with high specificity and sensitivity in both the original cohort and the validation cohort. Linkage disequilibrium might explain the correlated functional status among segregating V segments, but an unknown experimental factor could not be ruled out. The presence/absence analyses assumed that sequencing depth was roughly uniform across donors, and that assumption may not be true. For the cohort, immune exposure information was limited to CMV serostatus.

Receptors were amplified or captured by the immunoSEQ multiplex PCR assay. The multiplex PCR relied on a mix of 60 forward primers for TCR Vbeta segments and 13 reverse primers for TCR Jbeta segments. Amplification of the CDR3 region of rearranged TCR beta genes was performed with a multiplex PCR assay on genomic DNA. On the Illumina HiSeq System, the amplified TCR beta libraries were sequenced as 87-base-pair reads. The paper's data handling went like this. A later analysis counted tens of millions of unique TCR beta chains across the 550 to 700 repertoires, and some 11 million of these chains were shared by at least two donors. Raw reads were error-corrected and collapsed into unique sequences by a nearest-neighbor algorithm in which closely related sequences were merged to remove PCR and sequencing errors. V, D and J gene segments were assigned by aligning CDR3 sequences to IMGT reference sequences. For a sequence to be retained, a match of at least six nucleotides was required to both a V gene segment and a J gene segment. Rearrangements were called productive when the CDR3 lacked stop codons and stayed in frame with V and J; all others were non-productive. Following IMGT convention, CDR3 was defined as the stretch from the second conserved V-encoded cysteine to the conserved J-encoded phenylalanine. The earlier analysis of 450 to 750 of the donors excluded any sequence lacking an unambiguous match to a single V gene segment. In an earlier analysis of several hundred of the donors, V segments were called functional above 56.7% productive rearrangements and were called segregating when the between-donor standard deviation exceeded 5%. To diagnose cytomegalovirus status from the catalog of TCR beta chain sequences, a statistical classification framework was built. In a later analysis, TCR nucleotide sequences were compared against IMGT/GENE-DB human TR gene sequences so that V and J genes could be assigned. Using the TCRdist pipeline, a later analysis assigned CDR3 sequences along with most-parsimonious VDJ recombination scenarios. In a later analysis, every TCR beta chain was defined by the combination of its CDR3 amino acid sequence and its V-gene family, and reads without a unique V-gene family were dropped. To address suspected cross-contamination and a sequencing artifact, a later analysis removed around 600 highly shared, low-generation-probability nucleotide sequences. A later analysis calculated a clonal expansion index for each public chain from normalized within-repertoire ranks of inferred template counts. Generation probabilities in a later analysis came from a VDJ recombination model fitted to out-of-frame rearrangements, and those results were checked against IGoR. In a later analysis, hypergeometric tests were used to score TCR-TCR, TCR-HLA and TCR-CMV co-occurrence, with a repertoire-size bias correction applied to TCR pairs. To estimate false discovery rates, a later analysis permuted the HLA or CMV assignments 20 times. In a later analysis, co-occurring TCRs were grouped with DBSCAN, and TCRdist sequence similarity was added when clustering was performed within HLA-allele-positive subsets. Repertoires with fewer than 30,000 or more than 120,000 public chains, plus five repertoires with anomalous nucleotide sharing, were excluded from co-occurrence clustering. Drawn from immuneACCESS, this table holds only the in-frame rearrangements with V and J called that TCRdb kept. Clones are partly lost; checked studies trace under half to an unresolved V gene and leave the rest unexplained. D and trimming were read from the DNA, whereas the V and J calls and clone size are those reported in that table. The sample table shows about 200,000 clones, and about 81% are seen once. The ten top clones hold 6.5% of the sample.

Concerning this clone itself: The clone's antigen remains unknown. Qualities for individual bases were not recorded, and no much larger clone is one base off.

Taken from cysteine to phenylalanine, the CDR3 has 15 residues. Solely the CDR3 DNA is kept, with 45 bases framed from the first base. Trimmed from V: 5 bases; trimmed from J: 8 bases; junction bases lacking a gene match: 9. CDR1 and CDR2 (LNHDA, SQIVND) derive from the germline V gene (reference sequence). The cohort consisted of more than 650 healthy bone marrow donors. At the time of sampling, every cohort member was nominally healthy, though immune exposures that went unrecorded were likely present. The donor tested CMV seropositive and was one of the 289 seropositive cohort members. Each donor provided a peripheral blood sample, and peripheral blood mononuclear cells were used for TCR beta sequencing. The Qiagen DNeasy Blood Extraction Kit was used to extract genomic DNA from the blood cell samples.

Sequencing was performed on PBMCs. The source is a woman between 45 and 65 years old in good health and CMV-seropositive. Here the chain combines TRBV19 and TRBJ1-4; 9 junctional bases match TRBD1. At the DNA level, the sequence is TGTGCCAGTAGTCCTATGACAGGGGGTGGCGAAAAACTGTTTTTT. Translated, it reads CASSPMTGGGEKLFF.